The 24 T cell receptor beta chains reported below all come from one sample, sequenced in a study of T cells after yellow fever vaccination. One entry per CDR3 protein, called by TCRdb with MiXCR from the 5' RACE reads. The table records some 300,000 distinct CDR3 sequences, about 10% of them present only once. This material consisted of CD4+ T cells sorted from PBMCs, taken 45 days after the yellow fever booster vaccination. The receptors come from a man between 18 and 29 years old who received the YFV17D yellow fever vaccine.

This clonotype was picked up a small number of times. The chain carries TRBV4-3 and TRBJ2-3; D ambiguous. Germline V gene lookup returns CDR1 LGHNA and CDR2 YSLEER. Trimming stripped 0 bases from V and 9 bases from J, with 16 bases between. The CDR3 extends over 15 amino acids. The CDR3 loop reads CASSQELKGQGTQYF. The CDR3 DNA is TGCGCCAGCAGCCAAGAATTGAAGGGCCAAGGGACGCAGTATTTT.

This clonotype was seen many times. The V call is TRBV5-1, the J call TRBJ1-1; no reliable D call. Germline values: CDR1 SGHRS, CDR2 YFSETQ. Trimming took 2 bases from V and 2 from J, leaving 1 base between them. CDR3 length equals 11 residues. The CDR3 nucleotides are TGCGCCAGCAGCTTTAACACTGAAGCTTTCTTT. Amino acid sequence: CASSFNTEAFF.

The J gene is TRBJ2-5, the V gene TRBV27; 8 nucleotides agree with TRBD2. CDR3 size: 15 residues. Germline trimming cut 3 bases from V and 5 bases from J; bases unmatched to any gene: 8. Germline-derived CDR1 and CDR2 are MNHEY and SMNVEV (reference sequence). In nucleotides, the CDR3 is TGTGCCAGCAGTTTTGTTGGCGGGGGGCAGGAGACCCAGTACTTC. Translation gives CASSFVGGGQETQYF.

This clonotype was seen at least ten times. This chain uses TRBV12-2 with TRBJ1-6; TRBD1, the table's D call, was not compared with the DNA. TRBV12-2 is reported as a pseudogene. There are 16 residues in the CDR3. The CDR3 sequence is CASRLVGLRTGITLHF. CDR3 nucleotides: TGTGCAAGTCGCTTAGTGGGTCTGCGGACAGGGATTACCCTCCACTTT.

Here the CDR3 reads CASRNSGVRTDTQYF. The CDR3 coding sequence is TGTGCCAGCAGAAATAGCGGGGTACGCACAGATACGCAGTATTTT. This chain joins TRBV11-2 and TRBJ2-3; 8 bases map to TRBD2. The trim removed 6 bases at V and 1 base at J, leaving 6 bases unmatched. The CDR3 totals 15 residues. CDR1 SGHAT and CDR2 FQNNGV come from the germline V gene.

There are a few counts of this clonotype. The chain employs TRBV12-3 or TRBV12-4 and TRBJ1-5; 7 bases fit TRBD1. CDR3 length equals 14 residues. J was trimmed by 5 bases and V by 5 bases; bases with no gene match: 6. CDR3 in DNA: TGTGCCAGCAGTGCCGACAGGGAAGATCAGCCCCAGCATTTT. Protein product: CASSADREDQPQHF.

This clonotype was counted between two and nine times. This chain links TRBV7-9 with TRBJ1-6; D gene ambiguous. The germline V gene has CDR1 SEHNR and CDR2 FQNEAQ (reference sequence). This CDR3 contains 12 residues. The ends were cut back, 6 bases at V and 8 bases at J, with 8 bases in the middle. DNA for the CDR3: TGTGCCAGCAGTCCCACCCATTCACCCCTCCACTTT. It is translated as CASSPTHSPLHF.

The rearrangement joins TRBV18 to TRBJ1-5; TRBD1 is a possible D gene (6 bases). Germline CDR1 is KGHSH and CDR2 is LQKENI. There are 16 residues in the CDR3. The ends were cut back, 3 bases at V and 0 bases at J, with 12 bases in the middle. In nucleotides, the CDR3 is TGTGCCAGCTCACCCTCGACAGGAAATAGCAATCAGCCCCAGCATTTT. Encoded protein: CASSPSTGNSNQPQHF.

The chain carries TRBV12-3 or TRBV12-4 and TRBJ2-2, with TRBD2 matching over 9 bases. The CDR3 has 18 residues. V was clipped by 5 bases and J by 1 base; unmatched bases: 11. This CDR3 reads CASSLASGVSLNTGELFF. The CDR3 bases are TGTGCCAGCAGTCTTGCTAGCGGGGTTTCTCTGAACACCGGGGAGCTGTTTTTT.

This clonotype was seen many times. A junction end diverges from the germline sequence, so it may reflect a read error. The rearrangement uses TRBV5-1 and TRBJ2-5; D gene ambiguous. The CDR3 consists of 10 residues. The V gene's germline CDR1 is SGHRS and CDR2 YFSETQ. DNA for the CDR3: TGTGCCAGCAGTGGAGAGACCCAGTACTTC. This gives the protein CASSGETQYF.

This sequence joins TRBV21-1 and TRBJ1-1; no DNA check was done on the table's D call, TRBD1. TRBV21-1 is termed a pseudogene. This CDR3 comprises 16 residues. The CDR3: CASSKVDGTGGWTAFF. The CDR3 DNA sequence: TGTGCCAGCAGCAAAGTTGACGGGACAGGGGGATGGACAGCTTTCTTT.

This clonotype was seen a handful of times. The chain couples TRBV24-1 to TRBJ2-2; D remains ambiguous. This CDR3 comprises 12 residues. Germline assignment: CDR1 KGHDR and CDR2 SFDVKD. Trimming shortened V by 2 bases and J by 5 bases, and 2 bases separated the two germline ends. The CDR3 sequence is CATSDYTGELFF. CDR3 nucleotides: TGTGCCACCAGTGATTATACCGGGGAGCTGTTTTTT.

This clonotype was counted a few times. V gene TRBV7-2 combines with J gene TRBJ2-3; a possible D gene is TRBD2 (5 bases). Germline CDR1 and CDR2: SGHTA and FQGNSA. The CDR3 runs to 14 residues. The V and J ends lost 4 bases and 2 bases respectively, with 10 bases between them. The CDR3 reads CASSYTRLTDTQYF. The CDR3 DNA reads as TGTGCCAGCAGCTACACTAGGCTCACAGATACGCAGTATTTT. Filled out from reference TRBV7-2 and TRBJ2-3, the complete variable domain reads GAGVSQSPSNKVTEKGKDVELRCDPISGHTALYWYRQSLGQGLEFLIYFQGNSAPDKSGLPSDRFSAERTGGSVSTLTIQRTQQEDSAVYLCASSYTRLTDTQYFGPGTRLTVL.

This clonotype came up many times. V is TRBV7-2 and J is TRBJ2-5; D is ambiguous. Between the trimmed V and J ends, which lost 2 bases and 2 bases, there was a span of 9 bases. The CDR3 runs to 14 residues. The germline gives CDR1 SGHTA, CDR2 FQGNSA. The CDR3 reads CASSLRPVQETQYF. The CDR3, as DNA: TGTGCCAGCAGCTTAAGGCCAGTACAAGAGACCCAGTACTTC.

The chain joins TRBV7-2 to TRBJ2-5; D gene uncertain. CDR1 and CDR2 from the germline V gene are SGHTA and FQGNSA. Trimming pared 1 base from V and 5 bases from J, leaving 11 bases between. The CDR3 contains 14 residues. The CDR3 sequence is CASSLGARSETQYF. The CDR3, as DNA: TGTGCCAGCAGCTTAGGGGCCAGATCTGAGACCCAGTACTTC.

This clonotype has only a few counts. The chain is built from TRBV15 and TRBJ1-4, with D maybe TRBD1 (6 bases). The CDR3 runs to 15 residues. V was pared by 2 bases and J by 3 bases, with 10 bases between. Germline values: CDR1 LNHNV, CDR2 YYDKDF (reference sequence). The CDR3 is CATSRPQGANEKLFF. The CDR3 DNA is TGTGCCACCAGCAGACCACAGGGCGCTAATGAAAAACTGTTTTTT.

The chain employs TRBV7-9 and TRBJ1-6; a possible D gene is TRBD1 (6 bases). Trimming removed 5 bases from V and 8 bases from J, with 10 bases in between. The CDR3 contains 13 residues. Germline V gene data show CDR1 as SEHNR and CDR2 as FQNEAQ (reference sequence). As DNA, the CDR3 is TGTGCCAGCAGCCAGGGGACCTATTCACCCCTCCACTTT. Translating gives CASSQGTYSPLHF. The full variable domain, rest sourced from reference TRBV7-9 and TRBJ1-6, is DTGVSQNPRHKITKRGQNVTFRCDPISEHNRLYWYRQTLGQGPEFLTYFQNEAQLEKSRLLSDRFSAERPKGSFSTLEIQRTEQGDSAMYLCASSQGTYSPLHFGNGTRLTVT.

The chain combines TRBV7-2 with TRBJ1-5; D not certain. This CDR3 contains 18 residues. Trimming removed 1 base at V and 0 bases at J, with 16 bases between. Germline loops: CDR1 SGHTA, CDR2 FQGNSA. CDR3: CASSLGPARVYSNQPQHF. CDR3 DNA sequence: TGTGCCAGCAGCTTAGGTCCAGCCAGAGTATATAGCAATCAGCCCCAGCATTTT.

The V gene is TRBV9, the J gene TRBJ2-3; D gene unclear. The V and J ends lost 4 bases and 6 bases respectively, with 12 bases between them. CDR1 is SGDLS, CDR2 YYNGEE, per germline. The CDR3 runs to 13 residues. The CDR3 is CASSPTPPDTQYF. The CDR3 DNA sequence: TGTGCCAGCAGCCCAACCCCTCCGGATACGCAGTATTTT.

The chain uses TRBV6-1 and TRBJ1-6; weak D call: TRBD1 (5 bases). Between the trimmed V and J ends, which lost 6 bases and 5 bases, there was a span of 14 bases. The CDR3 sequence is 15 residues long. Per germline, CDR1 MNHNS and CDR2 SASEGT. DNA of the CDR3: TGTGCCAGCAGGCGAGGGACGTCTCATAATTCACCCCTCCACTTT. Translated: CASRRGTSHNSPLHF.

This rearrangement joins TRBV5-1 to TRBJ2-3, with TRBD1 matching 7 bases. Germline V gene sequence: CDR1 SGHRS, CDR2 YFSETQ. The CDR3 spans 16 residues. V lost 4 bases to trimming and J lost 1 base; unmatched junction nucleotides: 9. In DNA, the CDR3 is TGCGCCAGCAGCCCGGGTGACAGGGCCCGCACAGATACGCAGTATTTT. It codes for CASSPGDRARTDTQYF.

The chain employs TRBV12-3 or TRBV12-4 and TRBJ2-5; no firm D call. With 7 bases removed from V and 4 bases from J, the gap between germline ends came to 16 bases. CDR3 length equals 14 residues. The CDR3 protein is CASTLRWSGETQYF. The CDR3 bases are TGTGCCAGCACACTCCGGTGGTCGGGAGAGACCCAGTACTTC.

The V gene is TRBV20-1, the J gene TRBJ2-5, with D tentatively TRBD1 or TRBD2 (7 bases each). Germline V gives CDR1 DFQATT, CDR2 SNEGSKA (reference sequence). The CDR3 has 14 residues. The ends were cut back, 6 bases at V and 5 bases at J, with 19 bases in the middle. In DNA form, the CDR3 reads TGCAGTGCCCGGCAGGGGGGGCTTCGGGAGACCCAGTACTTC. Its translation: CSARQGGLRETQYF.

This clonotype was picked up many times. In DNA, the CDR3 is TGCGCCAGCAGCTTGGATGGACAGGGTAAAGGTGATGAGCAGTTCTTC. This translates into CASSLDGQGKGDEQFF. The chain links TRBV5-1 to TRBJ2-1; the match to TRBD1 covers 8 bases. The CDR3 totals 16 residues. J lost 8 bases, V lost 0 bases, and 10 bases had no gene match. Germline-derived CDR1 and CDR2 are SGHRS and YFSETQ.